The clone carrying this T cell receptor beta chain was seen more than once but under ten times. Its target is not known. As to treatment: oral pan-JAK inhibitor, 5-10 mg twice daily. Researchers gathered lesional scalp punch biopsies and peripheral blood from patients with alopecia areata. PBMC-derived CD4+ and CD8+ T cells were sorted. Following RNA extraction, reverse transcription yielded cDNA that acted as the sequencing template. The assay was immunoSEQ multiplex PCR, and TCRdb's table has in-frame clones only and misses some. The table records over 120,000 clones, roughly 50% of them present only once. This sample is drawn from a study of CD8+ T cells in alopecia areata. This CDR3 spans 15 amino acids. Trimming took 3 bases from V and 0 from J; bases not matched to a gene: 1. Germline assignment: CDR1 PRHDT and CDR2 FYEKMQ (reference sequence). General observations from the study: Scalp clonality, along with expanded CD8+ clones among the top 100, was significantly decreased by tofacitinib.

The V gene is TRBV13, the J gene TRBJ2-4; 8 bases line up with TRBD2. This specimen consisted of CD8+ T cells sorted from blood, obtained at week 4, from a patient treated with tofacitinib. The clonotype originates from a human donor with alopecia areata. The CDR3 sequence: CASSFGGAAKNIQYF. CDR3 DNA sequence: TGTGCCAGCAGCTTCGGGGGGGCAGCCAAAAACATTCAGTACTTC.